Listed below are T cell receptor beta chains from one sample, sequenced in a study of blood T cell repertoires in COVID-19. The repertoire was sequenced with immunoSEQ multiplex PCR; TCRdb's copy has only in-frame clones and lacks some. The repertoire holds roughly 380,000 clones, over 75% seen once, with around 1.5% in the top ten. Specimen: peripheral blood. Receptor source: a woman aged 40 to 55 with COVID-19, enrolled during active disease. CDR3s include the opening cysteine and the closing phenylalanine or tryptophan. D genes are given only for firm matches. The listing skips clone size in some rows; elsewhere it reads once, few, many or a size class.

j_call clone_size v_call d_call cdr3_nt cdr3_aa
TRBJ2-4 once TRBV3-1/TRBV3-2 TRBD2 TGTGCCAGCAGCCAAGATTTGGTAGCGGGAGTATACTTC CASSQDLVAGVYF
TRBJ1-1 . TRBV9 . TGTGCCAGCAGCCCGAGTACGAACACTGAAGCTTTCTTT CASSPSTNTEAFF
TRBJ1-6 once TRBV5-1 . TGCGCCAGCAGCTTGGATCGGGGCTATAATTCACCCCTCCACTTT CASSLDRGYNSPLHF
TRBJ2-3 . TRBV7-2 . TGTGCCCTCCAGGCGGGGAGCACAGATACGCAGTATTTT CALQAGSTDTQYF
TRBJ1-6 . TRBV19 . TGTGCCATCGCGGGGAGCTCCTATAATTCACCCCTCCACTTT CAIAGSSYNSPLHF
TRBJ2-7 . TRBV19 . TGTGCCAGTTCAGGGGAGACCTACGAGCAGTACTTC CASSGETYEQYF
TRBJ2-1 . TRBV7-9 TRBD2 TGTGCCAGCAGCCGGGGACTAGCAGAGGAGTTCTTC CASSRGLAEEFF
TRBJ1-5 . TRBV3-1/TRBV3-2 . TGTGCCAGCAGCCAAGGGACAGGCAATCAGCCCCAGCATTTT CASSQGTGNQPQHF
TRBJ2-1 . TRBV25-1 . TGTGCCAGCAGTGAATTCTTGGTCGGTGAGCAGTTCTTC CASSEFLVGEQFF
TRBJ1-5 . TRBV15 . TGTGCCACCAGCAGAGATCGCACCAGGGGCGATCAGCCCCAGCATTTT CATSRDRTRGDQPQHF
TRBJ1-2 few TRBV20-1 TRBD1 TGCAGTGCTAGTAGGACAGGAGGATTTAACTATGGCTACACCTTC CSASRTGGFNYGYTF
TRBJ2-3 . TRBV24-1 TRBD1 TGTGCCACCAGTGAGTCCGGACAGGGAGGTACTACAGATACGCAGTATTTT CATSESGQGGTTDTQYF
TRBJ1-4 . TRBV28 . TGTGCCAGCAGTTTTAGGGGCGCAATACTGTTTTTT CASSFRGAILFF
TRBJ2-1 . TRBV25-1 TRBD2 TGTGCCAGCAGTCTAGCGGGGGCATCCTACAATGAGCAGTTCTTC CASSLAGASYNEQFF
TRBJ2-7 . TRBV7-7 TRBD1 TGTGCTAGCAGCCCATACAGGGGTGAAGAGCAGTACTTC CASSPYRGEEQYF
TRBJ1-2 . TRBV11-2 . TGTGCCAGCAGAAAAACCTCAGGGGATGGCTACACCTTC CASRKTSGDGYTF
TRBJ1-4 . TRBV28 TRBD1 TGTGCCACCCAGGACAGGCTTAATGAAAAACTGTTTTTT CATQDRLNEKLFF
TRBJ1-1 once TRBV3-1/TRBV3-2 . TGTGCCAGCAGCCAAGAGTGGGGACTACTAAACACTGAAGCTTTCTTT CASSQEWGLLNTEAFF
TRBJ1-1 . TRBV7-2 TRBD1 TGTGCCAGCAGCTCCAACAGGGGATTAACTGAAGCTTTCTTT CASSSNRGLTEAFF
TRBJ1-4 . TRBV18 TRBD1 TGTGCCAGCTCACCCGATACAGGGGATAGAAATGAAAAACTGTTTTTT CASSPDTGDRNEKLFF
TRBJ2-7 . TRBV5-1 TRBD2 TGCGCCAGCAGCCTCGGACTAGCGGGGGGCTTCTCCTACGAGCAGTACTTC CASSLGLAGGFSYEQYF
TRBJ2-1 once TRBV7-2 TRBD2 TGTGCCAGCAGCTTAGGTCTAGCGGGAGTAAATGAGCAGTTCTTC CASSLGLAGVNEQFF
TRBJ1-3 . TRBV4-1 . TGCGCCAGCAGCCAAGTCCCAGGTGCCTTCATATATTTT CASSQVPGAFIYF
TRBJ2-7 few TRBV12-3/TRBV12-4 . TGTGCCAGCAGTCTCAACCGGGGCTACGAGCAGTACTTC CASSLNRGYEQYF
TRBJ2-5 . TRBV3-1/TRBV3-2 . TGTGCCAGCAGCCGAGGTCGTTTCACAGAGACCCAGTACTTC CASSRGRFTETQYF
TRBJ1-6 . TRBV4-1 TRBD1 TGCGCCAGCAGCCAATGGACAGGGGGAATAAATTCACCCCTCCACTTT CASSQWTGGINSPLHF
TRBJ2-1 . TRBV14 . TGTGCCAGCAGCGGGGCCGCCACTGATTACAATGAGCAGTTCTTC CASSGAATDYNEQFF
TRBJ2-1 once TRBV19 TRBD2 TGTGCCAGTAGTAACCTCGGGACTAGCGTGATCAATGAGCAGTTCTTC CASSNLGTSVINEQFF